The T cell receptor (beta chain) described here comes from a study of identical twins. Study conclusions and caveats: The abundant beta clonotypes from cord blood had fewer insertions, and memory repertoires had none of this. Cross-sectional statistics underpinned the conclusions; the same donors were not followed. Twins' excess sharing was less marked for out-of-frame beta sequences.

TCRdb ran MiXCR on the 5' RACE reads and lists one entry per CDR3 protein. The sample contains 700,000 or so distinct CDR3 sequences, 8.5% to 9% of which appear only once. The J segment lost 5 bases and the V segment lost 6 bases, leaving 8 bases of the junction unmatched. The V gene's germline CDR1 is MNHEY and CDR2 SMNVEV (reference sequence). The CDR3 extends over 16 amino acids. There are many counts of this clonotype. The antigen is unknown. Another study also made use of these data, one on yellow fever vaccine responses in identical twins.

The sequence derives from a woman between 18 and 29 years old in good health. The sample consisted of PBMCs. This chain connects TRBV27 to TRBJ2-3; 13 bases are a match to TRBD2. CDR3 sequence (DNA): TGTGCCAGCAGCCCTACTAGCGGGGGGGCCCTAGATACGCAGTATTTT. This gives the protein CASSPTSGGALDTQYF.